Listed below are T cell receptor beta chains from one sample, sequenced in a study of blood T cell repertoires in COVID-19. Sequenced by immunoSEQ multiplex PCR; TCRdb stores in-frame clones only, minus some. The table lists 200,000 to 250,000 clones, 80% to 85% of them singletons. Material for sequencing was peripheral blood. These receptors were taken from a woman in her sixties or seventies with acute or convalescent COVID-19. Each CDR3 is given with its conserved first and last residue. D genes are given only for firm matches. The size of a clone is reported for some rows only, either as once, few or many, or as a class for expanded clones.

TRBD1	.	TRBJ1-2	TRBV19	TGTGCCACCAGGGGGTATGGCTACACCTTC	CATRGYGYTF
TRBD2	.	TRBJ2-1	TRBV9	TGTGCCAGCAGCGTTAGCGGGGGGACCTACAATGAGCAGTTCTTC	CASSVSGGTYNEQFF
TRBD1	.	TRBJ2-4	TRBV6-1	TGTGCCAGCAGTGAAGCGTTTGGGCAGGGGGGACAGGTTCAGTACTTC	CASSEAFGQGGQVQYF
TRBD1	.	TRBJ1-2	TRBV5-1	TGCGCCAGCAGCTTGGGGACCGACAGGGGGAATGGCTACACCTTC	CASSLGTDRGNGYTF
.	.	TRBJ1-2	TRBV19	TGTGCCAGTAGTAGGCAGATTTTCTATGGCTACACCTTC	CASSRQIFYGYTF
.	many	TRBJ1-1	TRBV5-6	TGTGCCAGCAGCTCGCGGCCCGTGGCATTTGAAGCTTTCTTT	CASSSRPVAFEAFF
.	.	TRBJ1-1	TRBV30	TGTGCCTGGAGAGCTTGGGCGGGGAATACTGAAGCTTTCTTT	CAWRAWAGNTEAFF
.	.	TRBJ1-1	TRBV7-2	TGTGCCAGCAGCTTACGCCCGGGGGGGCTGGACACTGAAGCTTTCTTT	CASSLRPGGLDTEAFF
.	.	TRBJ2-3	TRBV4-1	TGCGCCAGCAGCCAAGGAAACTCAGATACGCAGTATTTT	CASSQGNSDTQYF
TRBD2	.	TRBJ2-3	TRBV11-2	TGTGCCAGCAGTAATAAGACTAGCGGGGTAACAGATACGCAGTATTTT	CASSNKTSGVTDTQYF
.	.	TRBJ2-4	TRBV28	TGTGCCAGCAGCTGGGGAGGCCTCGGCATTCAGTACTTC	CASSWGGLGIQYF
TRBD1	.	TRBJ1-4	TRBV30	TGTGCCTGGAGGGATCCGGGACAGGGGTATGAAAAACTGTTTTTT	CAWRDPGQGYEKLFF
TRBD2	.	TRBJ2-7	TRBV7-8	TGTGCCAGCAGCCTAAGAGGCGGGGGAAGGATTAGCACTTCCTACGAGCAGTACTTC	CASSLRGGGRISTSYEQYF
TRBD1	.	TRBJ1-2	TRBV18	TGTGCCAGCTCCCCGGGACAGGCCAGCGATGGCTACACCTTC	CASSPGQASDGYTF
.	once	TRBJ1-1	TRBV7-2	TGTGCCAGCAGCATGAATCGGGGGGGCACTGAAGCTTTCTTT	CASSMNRGGTEAFF
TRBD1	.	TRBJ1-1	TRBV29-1	TGCAGCGGAAGGGACAGGGGGCAACCGAACACTGAAGCTTTCTTT	CSGRDRGQPNTEAFF
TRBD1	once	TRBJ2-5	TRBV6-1	TGTGCCAGCAGTGAGATCGGGACAGCTCAAGAGACCCAGTACTTC	CASSEIGTAQETQYF
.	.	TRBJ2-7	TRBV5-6	TGTGCCAGCAGCTTGTATGCGGGCCGATCCTACGAGCAGTACTTC	CASSLYAGRSYEQYF
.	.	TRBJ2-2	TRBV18	TGTGCCAGCTCACCATCGCGGGGCGGACTGGGGGAGCTGTTTTTT	CASSPSRGGLGELFF
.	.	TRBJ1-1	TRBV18	TGTGCCAGCTCACCGGGACAAAAGAACACTGAAGCTTTCTTT	CASSPGQKNTEAFF
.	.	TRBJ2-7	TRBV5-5	TGTGCCAGCAGCTTTCAGGGGTACGAGCAGTACTTC	CASSFQGYEQYF
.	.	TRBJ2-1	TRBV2	TGTGCCAGCAGTGAAAATAGAAGTGGTAATGAGCAGTTCTTC	CASSENRSGNEQFF
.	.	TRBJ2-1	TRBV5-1	TGCGCCAGCAGCTTCGGGCAGGGCTTATACAATGAGCAGTTCTTC	CASSFGQGLYNEQFF
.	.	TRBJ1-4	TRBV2	TGTGCCAGCAGAAGTCGGCCGGCCGGGGGTGAAAAACTGTTTTTT	CASRSRPAGGEKLFF
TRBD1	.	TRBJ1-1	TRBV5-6	TGTGCCAGCAGCCCGAACAGGGGGCAGGGGAACACTGAAGCTTTCTTT	CASSPNRGQGNTEAFF
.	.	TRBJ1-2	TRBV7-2	TGTGCCAGCCGTGACACAGGGTCCTCTGGCTACACCTTC	CASRDTGSSGYTF
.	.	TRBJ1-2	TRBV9	TGTGCCAGCAGCGTAGGAGGGTCCTCTAACTATGGCTACACCTTC	CASSVGGSSNYGYTF